This TCR beta chain was sequenced during a study of beta chain features in type 1 diabetes. Study-wide findings and caveats: Among patients with Type 1 diabetes, TCRB CDR3s were moderately but significantly shorter in every one of the four CD4+ subsets. Type 1 diabetes patients had VDJ junctions that carried fewer insertions and more deletions.

Stem cell-like memory, regulatory, central memory and naive CD4+ cells were sorted via CD45RO/CCR7/CD25/CD127/CD95/CD27. Every sorted population was more than 95% pure. Notes on this clone: The antigen is not known.

Trimming stripped 3 bases from V and 2 bases from J, with 19 bases between. The V gene's germline CDR1 is SGHTA and CDR2 FQGNSA. CDR3 size: 17 residues. Expressed TCRB transcripts were sequenced after all isolated RNA was converted to cDNA. Sequenced by immunoSEQ multiplex PCR; TCRdb stores in-frame clones only, minus some. The sample shows fewer than 350,000 clones, 15% of them seen only once. Material for sequencing was naive CD4+ T cells from blood. This receptor was taken from a man aged 18 to 30 with type 1 diabetes. The V gene is TRBV7-2, the J gene TRBJ2-5, with a tentative D call TRBD2 (7 bases). The CDR3 DNA sequence: TGTGCCAGCAGCTTCCGAATCAGAGCGGGGACACAAGAGACCCAGTACTTC. Translation: CASSFRIRAGTQETQYF.